This T cell receptor beta chain was sequenced during a study of a mutant IDH1 vaccine in newly diagnosed glioma. The repertoire was sequenced with immunoSEQ multiplex PCR; TCRdb's copy has only in-frame clones and lacks some. Of around 60,000 clones in the sample, 84% were seen once. To note about this clone: Its antigen is currently unknown.

Germline-derived CDR1 and CDR2 are SGHKS and YYEKEE (reference sequence). V lost 1 base to trimming and J lost 7 bases, with 8 bases between them. There are 13 residues in the CDR3. Time point specified: week 35, safety follow-up. Every vaccine dose comprised 300 ug of mutant IDH1 20-mer peptide plus topical imiquimod. The TCR was taken from a man aged 25 to 40 with glioma. The chain links TRBV5-5 to TRBJ2-2; unclear D gene. The starting material was PBMCs, obtained from a glioma patient whose treatment included an IDH1 peptide vaccine. The CDR3 bases are TGTGCCAGCAGCTTGCTTACCAGCGGGGAGCTGTTTTTT. It encodes CASSLLTSGELFF. Supplemented by reference TRBV5-5 and TRBJ2-2, the full variable domain reads DAGVTQSPTHLIKTRGQQVTLRCSPISGHKSVSWYQQVLGQGPQFIFQYYEKEERGRGNFPDRFSARQFPNYSSELNVNALLLGDSALYLCASSLLTSGELFFGEGSRLTVL.